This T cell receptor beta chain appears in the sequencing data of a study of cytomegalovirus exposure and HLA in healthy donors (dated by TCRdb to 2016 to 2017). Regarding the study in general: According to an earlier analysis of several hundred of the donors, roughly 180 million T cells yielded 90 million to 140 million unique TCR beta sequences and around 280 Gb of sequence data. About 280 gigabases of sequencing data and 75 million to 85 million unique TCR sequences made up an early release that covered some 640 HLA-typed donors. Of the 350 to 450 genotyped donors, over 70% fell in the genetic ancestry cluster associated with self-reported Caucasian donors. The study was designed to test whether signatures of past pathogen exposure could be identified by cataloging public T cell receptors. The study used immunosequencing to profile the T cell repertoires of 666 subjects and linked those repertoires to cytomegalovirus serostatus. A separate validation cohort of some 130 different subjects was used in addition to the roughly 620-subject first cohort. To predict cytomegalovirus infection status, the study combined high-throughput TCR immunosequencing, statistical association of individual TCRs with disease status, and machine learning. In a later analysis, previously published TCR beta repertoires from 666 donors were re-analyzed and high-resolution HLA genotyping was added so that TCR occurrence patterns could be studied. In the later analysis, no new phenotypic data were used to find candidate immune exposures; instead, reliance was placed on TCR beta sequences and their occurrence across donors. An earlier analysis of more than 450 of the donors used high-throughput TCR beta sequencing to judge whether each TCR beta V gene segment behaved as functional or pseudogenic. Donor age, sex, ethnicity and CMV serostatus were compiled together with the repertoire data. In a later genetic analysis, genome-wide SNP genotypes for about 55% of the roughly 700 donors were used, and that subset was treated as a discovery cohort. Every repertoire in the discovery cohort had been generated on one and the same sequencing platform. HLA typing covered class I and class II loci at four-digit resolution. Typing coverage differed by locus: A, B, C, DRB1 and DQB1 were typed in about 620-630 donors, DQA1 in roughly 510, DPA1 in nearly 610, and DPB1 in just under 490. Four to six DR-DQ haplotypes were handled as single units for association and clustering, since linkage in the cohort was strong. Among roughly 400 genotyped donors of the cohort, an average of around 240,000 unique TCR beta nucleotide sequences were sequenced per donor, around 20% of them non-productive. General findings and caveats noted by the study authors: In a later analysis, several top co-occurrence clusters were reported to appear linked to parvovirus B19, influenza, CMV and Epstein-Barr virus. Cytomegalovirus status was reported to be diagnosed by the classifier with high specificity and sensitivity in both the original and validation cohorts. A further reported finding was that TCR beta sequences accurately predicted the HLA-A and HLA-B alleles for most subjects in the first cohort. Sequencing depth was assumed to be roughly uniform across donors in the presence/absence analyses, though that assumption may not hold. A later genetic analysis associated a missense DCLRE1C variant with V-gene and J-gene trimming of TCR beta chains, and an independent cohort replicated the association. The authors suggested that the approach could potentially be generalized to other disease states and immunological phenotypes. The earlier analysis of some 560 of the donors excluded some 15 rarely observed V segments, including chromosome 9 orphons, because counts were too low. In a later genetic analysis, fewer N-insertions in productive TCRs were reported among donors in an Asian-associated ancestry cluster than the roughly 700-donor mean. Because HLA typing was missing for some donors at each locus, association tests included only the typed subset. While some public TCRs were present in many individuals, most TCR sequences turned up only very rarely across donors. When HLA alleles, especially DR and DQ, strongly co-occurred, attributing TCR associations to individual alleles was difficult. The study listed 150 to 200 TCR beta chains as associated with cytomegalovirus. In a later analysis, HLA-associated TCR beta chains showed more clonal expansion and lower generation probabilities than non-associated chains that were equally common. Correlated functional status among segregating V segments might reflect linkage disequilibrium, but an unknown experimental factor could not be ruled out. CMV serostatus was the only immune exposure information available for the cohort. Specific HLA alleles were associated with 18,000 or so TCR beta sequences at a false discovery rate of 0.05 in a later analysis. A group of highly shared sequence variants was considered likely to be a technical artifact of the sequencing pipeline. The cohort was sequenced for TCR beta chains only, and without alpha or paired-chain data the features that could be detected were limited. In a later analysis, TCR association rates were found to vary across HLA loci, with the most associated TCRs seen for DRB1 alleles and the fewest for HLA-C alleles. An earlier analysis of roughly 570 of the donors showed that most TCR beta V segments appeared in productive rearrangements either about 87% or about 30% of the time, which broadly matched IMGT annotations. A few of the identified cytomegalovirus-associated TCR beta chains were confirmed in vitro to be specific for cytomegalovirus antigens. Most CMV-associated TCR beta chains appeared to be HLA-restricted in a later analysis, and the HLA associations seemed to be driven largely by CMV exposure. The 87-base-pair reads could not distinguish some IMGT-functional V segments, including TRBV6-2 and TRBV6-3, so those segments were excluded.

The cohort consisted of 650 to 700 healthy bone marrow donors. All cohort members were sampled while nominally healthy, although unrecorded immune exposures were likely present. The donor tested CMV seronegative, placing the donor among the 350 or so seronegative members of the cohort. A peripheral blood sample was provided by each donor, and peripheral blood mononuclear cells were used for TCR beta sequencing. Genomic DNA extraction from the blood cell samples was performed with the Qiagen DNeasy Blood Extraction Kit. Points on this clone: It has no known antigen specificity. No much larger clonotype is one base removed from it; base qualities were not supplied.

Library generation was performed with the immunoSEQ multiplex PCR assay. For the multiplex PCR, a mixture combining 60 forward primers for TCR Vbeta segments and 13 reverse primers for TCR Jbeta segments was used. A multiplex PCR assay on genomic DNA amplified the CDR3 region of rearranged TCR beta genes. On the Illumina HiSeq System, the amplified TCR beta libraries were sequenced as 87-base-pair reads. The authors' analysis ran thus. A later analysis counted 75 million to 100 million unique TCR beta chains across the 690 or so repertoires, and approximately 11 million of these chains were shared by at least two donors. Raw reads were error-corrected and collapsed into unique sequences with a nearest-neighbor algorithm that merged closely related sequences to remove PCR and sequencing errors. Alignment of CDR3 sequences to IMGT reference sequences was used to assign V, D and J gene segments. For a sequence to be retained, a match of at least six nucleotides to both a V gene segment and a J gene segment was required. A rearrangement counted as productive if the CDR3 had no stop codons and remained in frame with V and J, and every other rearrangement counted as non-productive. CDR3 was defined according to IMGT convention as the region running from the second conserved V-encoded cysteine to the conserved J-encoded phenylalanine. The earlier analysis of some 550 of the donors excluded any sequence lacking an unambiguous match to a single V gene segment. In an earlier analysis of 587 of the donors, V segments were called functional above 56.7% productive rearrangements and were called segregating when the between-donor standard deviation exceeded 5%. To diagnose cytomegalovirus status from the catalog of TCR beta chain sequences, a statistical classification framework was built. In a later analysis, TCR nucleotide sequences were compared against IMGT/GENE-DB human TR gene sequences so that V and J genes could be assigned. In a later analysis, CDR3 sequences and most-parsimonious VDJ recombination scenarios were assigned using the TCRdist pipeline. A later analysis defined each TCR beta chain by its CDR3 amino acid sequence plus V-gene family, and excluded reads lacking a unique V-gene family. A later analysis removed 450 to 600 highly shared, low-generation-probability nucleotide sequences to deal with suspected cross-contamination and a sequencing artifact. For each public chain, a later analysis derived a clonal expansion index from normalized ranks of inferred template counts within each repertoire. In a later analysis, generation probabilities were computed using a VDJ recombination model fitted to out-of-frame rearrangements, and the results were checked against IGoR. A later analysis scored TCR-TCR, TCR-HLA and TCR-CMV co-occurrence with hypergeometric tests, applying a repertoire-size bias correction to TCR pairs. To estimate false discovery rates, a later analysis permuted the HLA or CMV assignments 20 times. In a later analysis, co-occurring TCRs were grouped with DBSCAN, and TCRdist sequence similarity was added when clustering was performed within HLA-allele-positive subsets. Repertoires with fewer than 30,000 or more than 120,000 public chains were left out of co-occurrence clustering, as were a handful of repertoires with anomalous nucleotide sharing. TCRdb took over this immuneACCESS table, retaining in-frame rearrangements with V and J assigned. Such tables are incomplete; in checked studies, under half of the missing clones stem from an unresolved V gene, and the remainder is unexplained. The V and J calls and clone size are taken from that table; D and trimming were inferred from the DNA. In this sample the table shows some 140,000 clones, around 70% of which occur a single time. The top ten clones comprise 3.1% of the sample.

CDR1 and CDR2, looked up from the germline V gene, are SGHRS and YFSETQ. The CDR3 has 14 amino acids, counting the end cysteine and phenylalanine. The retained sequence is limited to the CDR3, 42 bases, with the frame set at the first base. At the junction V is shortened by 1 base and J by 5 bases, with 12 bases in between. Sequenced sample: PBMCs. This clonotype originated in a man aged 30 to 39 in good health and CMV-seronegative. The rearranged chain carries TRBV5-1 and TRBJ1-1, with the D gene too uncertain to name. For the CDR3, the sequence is CASSLSGDGTEAFF. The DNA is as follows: TGCGCCAGCAGCTTGTCCGGGGATGGGACTGAAGCTTTCTTT.